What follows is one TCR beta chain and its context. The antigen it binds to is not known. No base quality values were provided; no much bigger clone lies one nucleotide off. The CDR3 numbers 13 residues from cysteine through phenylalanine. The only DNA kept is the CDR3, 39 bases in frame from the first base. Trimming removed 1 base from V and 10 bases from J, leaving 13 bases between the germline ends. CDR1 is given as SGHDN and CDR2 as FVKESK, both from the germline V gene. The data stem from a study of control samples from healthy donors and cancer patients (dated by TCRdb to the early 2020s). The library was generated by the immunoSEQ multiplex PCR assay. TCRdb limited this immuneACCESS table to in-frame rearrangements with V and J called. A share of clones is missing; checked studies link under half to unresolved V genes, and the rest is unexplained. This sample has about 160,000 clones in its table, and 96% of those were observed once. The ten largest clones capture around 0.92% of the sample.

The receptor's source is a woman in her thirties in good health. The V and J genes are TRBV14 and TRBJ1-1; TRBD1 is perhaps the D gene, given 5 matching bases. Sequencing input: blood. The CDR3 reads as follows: CASSQASQQAAFF. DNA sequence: TGTGCCAGCAGCCAAGCCAGCCAACAGGCAGCTTTCTTT. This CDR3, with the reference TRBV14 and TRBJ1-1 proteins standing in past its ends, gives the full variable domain EAGVTQFPSHSVIEKGQTVTLRCDPISGHDNLYWYRRVMGKEIKFLLHFVKESKQDESGMPNNRFLAERTGGTYSTLKVQPAELEDSGVYFCASSQASQQAAFFGQGTRLTVV.